One sample yielded the 27 T cell receptor beta chains listed below, sequenced in a study of OX40 agonist ivuxolimab in advanced cancers. The method was immunoSEQ multiplex PCR; TCRdb's version includes in-frame clones alone and lacks a portion of them. The sample contains some 82,000 clones, approximately 86% of which appear only once. The sequenced sample was CD4+ or CD8+ T cells sorted from blood, obtained in a trial of the OX40 agonist ivuxolimab. The receptors originated from an adult with an advanced solid tumor such as melanoma, head and neck, liver or kidney cancer.

There are a few counts of this clone. The CDR3 bases are TGTGCCAGCAGCCCGATCTTAGGACTCACCGGGGAGCTGTTTTTT. It is translated as CASSPILGLTGELFF. The chain couples TRBV9 to TRBJ2-2, with a tentative D call TRBD2 (5 bases). Trimming stripped 4 bases from V and 4 bases from J, with 14 bases between. Germline assignment: CDR1 SGDLS and CDR2 YYNGEE. The CDR3 consists of 15 residues.

The chain links TRBV28 to TRBJ2-2; D is unclear. CDR1 is MDHEN, CDR2 SYDVKM, per germline. V dropped 7 bases and J dropped 2 bases, with 14 bases sitting between them. CDR3 length: 15 residues. CDR3 sequence reads: CASNFRTKNTGELFF. Written as DNA, the CDR3 is TGTGCCAGCAATTTCCGCACCAAAAACACCGGGGAGCTGTTTTTT.

V gene TRBV7-6 combines with J gene TRBJ2-5; D is ambiguous. There are 15 residues in the CDR3. Trimming removed 1 base at V and 1 base at J, with 10 bases between. Germline assignment: CDR1 SGHVS and CDR2 FNYEAQ. CDR3 in amino acids: CASSLGRLTQETQYF. CDR3 nucleotide sequence: TGTGCCAGCAGCTTAGGTCGTTTAACCCAAGAGACCCAGTACTTC.

This clone has just one count. The chain employs TRBV29-1 and TRBJ2-1; 7 nucleotides line up with TRBD2. The junction had 3 bases not matched to a gene; V was cut back by 4 bases and J by 3 bases. The CDR3 runs to 13 residues. Germline V gene sequence: CDR1 SQVTM, CDR2 ANQGSEA. CDR3 nucleotide sequence: TGCAGCGTTGGGCGGGAGAGCTACAATGAGCAGTTCTTC. This sequence encodes CSVGRESYNEQFF.

This chain connects TRBV5-1 to TRBJ2-1; the match to TRBD2 covers 10 bases. Trimming at V came to 4 bases and at J to 4 bases, leaving 5 bases not matched to a gene. Germline lookup yields CDR1 SGHRS and CDR2 YFSETQ. This CDR3 spans 15 amino acids. CDR3 bases: TGCGCCAGCAGCATAACTAGCGGGGCTTACAATGAGCAGTTCTTC. It is translated as CASSITSGAYNEQFF.

The chain is built from TRBV25-1 and TRBJ1-4, with D possibly TRBD1 on 6 matching bases. This CDR3 contains 13 residues. Germline CDR1 reads MGHDK; CDR2 reads SYGVNS. Trimming stripped 9 bases from V and 1 base from J, with 9 bases between. The CDR3 spells CASGRGTNEKLFF. CDR3 DNA sequence: TGTGCCAGTGGCAGGGGAACTAATGAAAAACTGTTTTTT.

This clone has a single count. V and J are TRBV7-2 and TRBJ2-1, with unresolved D. The V and J ends lost 5 bases and 7 bases respectively, with 15 bases between them. The CDR3 has 14 amino acids. Germline CDR1 reads SGHTA; CDR2 reads FQGNSA. CDR3 region: CASSLGANSNEQFF. The CDR3 DNA sequence: TGTGCCAGCAGCCTTGGAGCAAATTCGAATGAGCAGTTCTTC.

CDR3 in amino acids: CASSPPIGTGGFGYTF. The CDR3 nucleotides are TGTGCCAGCTCACCACCTATTGGGACAGGGGGCTTTGGCTACACCTTC. The chain links TRBV18 to TRBJ1-2; 12 bases agree with TRBD1. Trimming cost V 0 bases and J 7 bases; bases outside gene matches: 6. The CDR3 totals 16 residues. Germline V CDR1 and CDR2: KGHSH, LQKENI.

This clone came up once. The chain couples TRBV5-1 to TRBJ2-1, with TRBD1 as a possible D gene (6 bases). The length of the CDR3 is 14 residues. V was pared by 0 bases and J by 6 bases, with 10 bases between. Germline V CDR1 and CDR2: SGHRS, YFSETQ. CDR3 in DNA: TGCGCCAGCAGCTTGGCCCGGGACACCAATGAGCAGTTCTTC. Translating gives CASSLARDTNEQFF.

The chain couples TRBV6-5 to TRBJ2-7, with a tentative D call TRBD2 (7 bases). CDR3 size: 14 residues. V lost 6 bases to trimming and J lost 6 bases, with 18 bases between them. Germline values: CDR1 MNHEY, CDR2 SVGAGI. This chain's CDR3 is CASRSGTWEGEQYF. The CDR3 DNA reads as TGTGCCAGCAGATCAGGGACATGGGAGGGCGAGCAGTACTTC.

This clone was observed a handful of times. The chain joins TRBV2 to TRBJ1-2; no definite D call. Germline values: CDR1 SNHLY, CDR2 FYNNEI. V was pared by 6 bases and J by 2 bases, with 4 bases between. The CDR3 covers 11 residues. CDR3 region: CASRQNYGYTF. In DNA, the CDR3 is TGTGCCAGCAGGCAGAACTATGGCTACACCTTC.

The chain carries TRBV25-1 and TRBJ2-6; perhaps TRBD2 as D (7 bases). The CDR3 covers 17 residues. From germline, CDR1 is MGHDK and CDR2 SYGVNS. Trimming took 1 base from V and 2 from J, leaving 12 bases between them. This chain's CDR3 is CASSESGGLAGANVLTF. DNA of the CDR3: TGTGCCAGCAGTGAATCCGGGGGGCTGGCTGGGGCCAACGTCCTGACTTTC.

The gene calls are TRBV6-5 and TRBJ2-7, with TRBD2 matching 12 bases. Trimming removed 2 bases from V and 4 bases from J; junction bases left unmatched: 3. The germline CDR1 and CDR2 sequences are MNHEY and SVGAGI. This CDR3 spans 15 amino acids. The CDR3 sequence: CASSYASGRAYEQYF. CDR3 DNA: TGTGCCAGCAGTTACGCTAGCGGGAGGGCGTACGAGCAGTACTTC.

J is TRBJ2-2 and V is TRBV30; the D gene is possibly TRBD2 (6 bases). The length of the CDR3 is 14 residues. Germline V gene lookup returns CDR1 GTSNPN and CDR2 SVGIG (reference sequence). The ends were cut back, 3 bases at V and 8 bases at J, with 16 bases in the middle. CDR3 in DNA: TGTGCCTGGAGACCTAGCGCAGAGGGAGGGGAGCTGTTTTTT. The encoded protein is CAWRPSAEGGELFF.

The chain joins TRBV10-3 to TRBJ2-6, with 11 bases identical to TRBD1. Trimming took 4 bases from V and 1 from J; bases not matched to a gene: 3. Looked up from germline, CDR1 is ENHRY and CDR2 is SYGVKD. CDR3 length: 17 residues. The CDR3 region is CAISAGTGGSGANVLTF. Written as DNA, the CDR3 is TGTGCCATCAGTGCCGGGACAGGGGGGTCTGGGGCCAACGTCCTGACTTTC.

Of note for this clone: One end of the junction does not line up with germline, which may come from a read error. Other DNA sequences in the same sample also yield this CDR3. The rearrangement links TRBV5-1 to TRBJ2-3; 9 bases are a match to TRBD2. Germline V CDR1 and CDR2: SGHRS, YFSETQ. This CDR3 has 14 residues. The CDR3 DNA reads as TGCGCTAGCAGCTTAGCGGGAGTGGTGGATACGCAGTATTTT. Protein: CASSLAGVVDTQYF.

This clone turned up a few times. The chain employs TRBV12-5 and TRBJ2-5; unclear D gene. CDR1 is LGHNT and CDR2 is FRNRAP in the germline V gene. The CDR3 is 11 residues long. V was cut by 1 base and J by 3 bases, with 0 bases left in between. The CDR3 nucleotides are TGTGCTAGTGGTTTGGAAGAGACCCAGTACTTC. The encoded protein is CASGLEETQYF.

V usage is TRBV2 and J usage is TRBJ1-3; the D is unclear. Germline V lookup: CDR1 SNHLY, CDR2 FYNNEI. The CDR3 loop spans 11 amino acids. V lost 3 bases and J 4 bases, leaving 1 base between the germline ends. CDR3 DNA sequence: TGTGCCAGCAGTGACGGAAACACCATATATTTT. Translation gives CASSDGNTIYF.

For the CDR3, the DNA is TGTGCCAGCAGCCTGACAGGGTACGGGGAGCTGTTTTTT. It encodes CASSLTGYGELFF. The chain has TRBV7-3 and TRBJ2-2; 7 nucleotides match TRBD1. CDR1 is SGHTA and CDR2 is FQGTGA in the germline V gene. This CDR3 has 13 residues. V shed 5 bases, J shed 7 bases, and the junction held 4 bases outside the gene matches.

This chain links TRBV7-3 with TRBJ2-2; no definite D call. CDR1 is SGHTA, CDR2 FQGTGA, per germline. This CDR3 has 16 amino acids. With 2 bases removed from V and 3 bases from J, the gap between germline ends came to 13 bases. This chain's CDR3 is CASSLLGWGYTGELFF. The CDR3 nucleotides are TGTGCCAGCAGCTTATTGGGGTGGGGATACACCGGGGAGCTGTTTTTT.

The rearrangement links TRBV19 to TRBJ2-1, with D unclear. This CDR3 has 12 residues. Germline V CDR1 and CDR2: LNHDA, SQIVND (reference sequence). V lost 1 base, J lost 13 bases, and 11 bases lay in between. CDR3 sequence: CASSIARSNQFF. The CDR3 DNA reads as TGTGCCAGTAGTATAGCTAGGAGTAATCAGTTCTTC.

This chain links TRBV29-1 with TRBJ2-1, with 10 bases fitting TRBD2. The J segment lost 4 bases and the V segment lost 7 bases, leaving 13 bases of the junction unmatched. The CDR3 length is 16 residues. Germline values: CDR1 SQVTM, CDR2 ANQGSEA. The CDR3 loop is CSALPRVAGGYNEQFF. The CDR3 DNA reads TGCAGCGCTCTACCTCGGGTAGCGGGAGGTTACAATGAGCAGTTCTTC.

The chain uses TRBV7-2 and TRBJ2-7; D might be TRBD1 (7 bases). The CDR3 runs 14 residues. Trimming stripped 5 bases from V and 7 bases from J, with 18 bases between. Germline V CDR1 and CDR2: SGHTA, FQGNSA. For the CDR3, the DNA is TGTGCCAGCAGCGGCTTCACAGGGGCGGGGGAGCAGTACTTC. Its translation is CASSGFTGAGEQYF.

The chain is built from TRBV4-2 and TRBJ1-5; 8 positions agree with TRBD1. The CDR3 is 15 residues long. Per germline, CDR1 LGHNA and CDR2 YNFKEQ. V shed 4 bases, J shed 4 bases, and the junction held 6 bases outside the gene matches. The CDR3 nucleotides are TGTGCCAGCAGCCCGGGACAGGAGACTAATCAGCCCCAGCATTTT. Protein: CASSPGQETNQPQHF.

The chain combines TRBV7-2 with TRBJ1-2; no reliable D call. V was cut by 6 bases and J by 7 bases, with 9 bases left in between. Germline lookup yields CDR1 SGHTA and CDR2 FQGNSA. The CDR3 loop spans 11 amino acids. The CDR3 nucleotides read TGTGCCAGCAGGCAAGGAATTGGCTACACCTTC. Its translation: CASRQGIGYTF.

The rearrangement uses TRBV6-5 and TRBJ2-3; D uncertain. Trimming removed 1 base from V and 4 bases from J, with 12 bases in between. The CDR3 runs to 15 residues. Germline assignment: CDR1 MNHEY and CDR2 SVGAGI. The CDR3 here is CASSYFGQAADTQYF. CDR3 sequence (DNA): TGTGCCAGCAGTTACTTCGGTCAGGCGGCAGATACGCAGTATTTT.

This sequence joins TRBV18 and TRBJ1-1; 7 positions match TRBD1. This CDR3 has 14 residues. Germline trimming cut 5 bases from V and 8 bases from J; bases unmatched to any gene: 11. Germline V gene sequence: CDR1 KGHSH, CDR2 LQKENI. The CDR3 sequence is CASSYTQGGLEAFF. In DNA, the CDR3 is TGTGCCAGCTCATATACCCAGGGGGGCTTAGAAGCTTTCTTT.